Shown below are 14 T cell receptor beta chains from a single sample sequenced in a study of blood T cell repertoires in COVID-19. TCRdb's table, derived via immunoSEQ multiplex PCR, lists solely in-frame clones and lacks some. Among around 230,000 clones listed, 84% were seen once. Source material: peripheral blood. Source of these receptors: a man aged 35-49 years who had recovered from COVID-19.

V gene TRBV6-5 combines with J gene TRBJ1-2; D is possibly TRBD1 (5 bases). Trimming removed 2 bases at V and 8 bases at J, with 9 bases between. Germline CDR1 reads MNHEY; CDR2 reads SVGAGI. This CDR3 is built from 12 residues. The CDR3 loop is CASSYRGLGYTF. In DNA form, the CDR3 reads TGTGCCAGCAGTTACAGGGGCTTGGGCTACACCTTC.

This chain links TRBV27 with TRBJ2-5; 16 bases fit TRBD2. Trimming took 5 bases from V and 7 from J; bases not matched to a gene: 10. This CDR3 is 17 amino acids long. CDR1 and CDR2 from the germline V gene are MNHEY and SMNVEV (reference sequence). The CDR3 coding sequence is TGTGCCAGCAGTCGACCGGGACTAGCGGGAGGGCCGCTGACCCAGTACTTC. It yields the protein CASSRPGLAGGPLTQYF.

The chain uses TRBV19 and TRBJ1-1; D might be TRBD1 (6 bases). The germline V gene has CDR1 LNHDA and CDR2 SQIVND (reference sequence). Trimming took off 3 bases at V and 5 bases at J, with 19 bases between the two ends. CDR3 length: 16 residues. CDR3 coding DNA: TGTGCCAGTAGTATGGGTCTCAGGGGCTGGGTGACTGAAGCTTTCTTT. Translating it yields CASSMGLRGWVTEAFF. Using reference TRBV19 and TRBJ1-1 for the parts outside the CDR3, the full variable domain is DGGITQSPKYLFRKEGQNVTLSCEQNLNHDAMYWYRQDPGQGLRLIYYSQIVNDFQKGDIAEGYSVSREKKESFPLTVTSAQKNPTAFYLCASSMGLRGWVTEAFFGQGTRLTVV.

This chain joins TRBV11-2 and TRBJ1-6, with D unresolved. The CDR3 consists of 18 residues. V dropped 5 bases and J dropped 3 bases, with 20 bases sitting between them. Germline lookup yields CDR1 SGHAT and CDR2 FQNNGV. The CDR3 DNA reads TGTGCCAGCAGCCCTCGGACTGTTCTGAAGGGCTATAATTCACCCCTCCACTTT. It codes for CASSPRTVLKGYNSPLHF. The variable domain in full, with the rest retrieved from reference TRBV11-2 and TRBJ1-6, is EAGVAQSPRYKIIEKRQSVAFWCNPISGHATLYWYQQILGQGPKLLIQFQNNGVVDDSQLPKDRFSAERLKGVDSTLKIQPAKLEDSAVYLCASSPRTVLKGYNSPLHFGNGTRLTVT.

The chain joins TRBV7-2 to TRBJ2-5, with 8 bases matching TRBD1. The CDR3 spans 14 residues. Germline loops: CDR1 SGHTA, CDR2 FQGNSA. The junction had 4 bases not matched to a gene; V was cut back by 1 base and J by 6 bases. In nucleotides, the CDR3 is TGTGCCAGCAGCTTAGGGGGGACAGGAAAGACCCAGTACTTC. This encodes CASSLGGTGKTQYF. The full variable domain, its missing parts supplied by reference TRBV7-2 and TRBJ2-5, is GAGVSQSPSNKVTEKGKDVELRCDPISGHTALYWYRQSLGQGLEFLIYFQGNSAPDKSGLPSDRFSAERTGGSVSTLTIQRTQQEDSAVYLCASSLGGTGKTQYFGPGTRLLVL.

The chain couples TRBV2 to TRBJ1-6, with D possibly TRBD1 on 5 matching bases. V dropped 6 bases and J dropped 8 bases, with 14 bases sitting between them. CDR1 and CDR2 from the germline V gene are SNHLY and FYNNEI. The CDR3 spans 14 residues. The CDR3 loop is CASRPGISDSPLHF. In DNA form, the CDR3 reads TGTGCCAGCAGACCAGGGATATCGGATTCACCCCTCCACTTT.

This clone was found once. The chain recombines TRBV27 with TRBJ2-7; D ambiguous. Germline V gene sequence: CDR1 MNHEY, CDR2 SMNVEV (reference sequence). V was clipped by 5 bases and J by 2 bases, with 7 bases between them. CDR3 length: 12 residues. The CDR3 DNA is TGTGCCAGCAGTCCTGACACCTACGAGCAGTACTTC. It specifies CASSPDTYEQYF.

This clone is medium-sized by share. V usage is TRBV7-2 and J usage is TRBJ1-2, with 8 positions matching TRBD1. CDR3 length equals 15 residues. In germline, CDR1 is SGHTA, CDR2 FQGNSA. With V trimmed by 1 base and J by 4 bases, 5 bases remained unmatched. The CDR3 DNA sequence: TGTGCCAGCAGCTTAGGGTCAGGGGGCTCCTATGGCTACACCTTC. Its protein product is CASSLGSGGSYGYTF.

The CDR3 DNA is TGTGCCAGCAGCGCCGGGGACAGGTATTATACAGCTGAAGCTTTCTTT. Translated, it gives CASSAGDRYYTAEAFF. This chain connects TRBV11-2 to TRBJ1-1; 8 bases line up with TRBD1. The V gene end was trimmed by 5 bases and the J gene end by 6 bases; junction bases not matched to a gene: 14. The CDR3 loop spans 16 amino acids. CDR1 is SGHAT and CDR2 is FQNNGV in the germline V gene.

The count of this clone is one. The genes are TRBV15 and TRBJ2-2; D is undetermined. V gave up 0 bases and J gave up 0 bases, with 11 bases separating them. Germline V gene lookup returns CDR1 LNHNV and CDR2 YYDKDF (reference sequence). The CDR3 consists of 17 residues. The CDR3 DNA reads as TGTGCCACCAGCAGAGATCATGTCAGGACGAACACCGGGGAGCTGTTTTTT. Translating it yields CATSRDHVRTNTGELFF.

This clone was counted a few times. V usage is TRBV12-5 and J usage is TRBJ1-5; 10 bases are shared with TRBD1. Germline CDR1 reads LGHNT; CDR2 reads FRNRAP. V lost 1 base to trimming and J lost 0 bases; unmatched junction nucleotides: 9. The CDR3 covers 19 residues. CDR3 residues: CASGLAGTGVLYSNQPQHF. DNA for the CDR3: TGTGCTAGTGGTTTGGCGGGGACAGGGGTTTTATATAGCAATCAGCCCCAGCATTTT.

CDR3 nucleotide sequence: TGTGCCACCAGTGATTCGACTAGCGGGGGCTACAATGAGCAGTTCTTC. It specifies CATSDSTSGGYNEQFF. V usage is TRBV24-1 and J usage is TRBJ2-1; 12 bases are a match to TRBD2. The CDR3 sequence is 16 residues long. Germline V gene lookup returns CDR1 KGHDR and CDR2 SFDVKD. The ends lost 2 bases at V and 3 bases at J; junction bases unmatched: 1.

The V and J genes are TRBV4-1 and TRBJ2-2, with a weak D call TRBD2 (6 bases). The germline CDR1 and CDR2 sequences are MGHRA and YSYEKL. The CDR3 extends over 18 amino acids. The germline V and J ends were trimmed by 2 bases and 0 bases, with 16 bases remaining between them. In DNA form, the CDR3 reads TGCGCCAGCAGCCAACGGTGGGGGGTCACCACGAACACCGGGGAGCTGTTTTTT. Residues: CASSQRWGVTTNTGELFF.

This clone has just one count. The chain combines TRBV5-6 with TRBJ2-7; the D gene is possibly TRBD2 (5 bases). This CDR3 has 16 amino acids. V lost 1 base, J lost 0 bases, and 14 bases lay in between. The germline V gene encodes CDR1 SGHDT and CDR2 YYEEEE. The CDR3 DNA sequence: TGTGCCAGCAGCTTGAGTCTAGCACCGAGCTCCTACGAGCAGTACTTC. It is translated as CASSLSLAPSSYEQYF.